This T cell receptor beta chain appears in the sequencing data of a study of T cell changes during pregnancy in multiple sclerosis. TCRdb's table, derived via immunoSEQ multiplex PCR, lists solely in-frame clones and lacks some. The sample carries about 73,000 clones, roughly 92% recorded once. The TCR comes from a female donor in good health, enrolled as a control in a pregnancy study. The sample consisted of peripheral blood, taken in the third trimester of pregnancy.

The CDR3 DNA follows: TGCGCCAGCAGCTTGGTCCGACAGTCTAGCACAGATACGCAGTATTTT. Amino acids: CASSLVRQSSTDTQYF. The chain is built from TRBV5-1 and TRBJ2-3, with D possibly TRBD1 on 5 matching bases. V was shortened by 0 bases and J by 0 bases, with 11 bases between the two germline ends. Per the germline V gene, CDR1 is SGHRS and CDR2 is YFSETQ. The CDR3 length is 16 residues. The full variable domain, its missing parts supplied by reference TRBV5-1 and TRBJ2-3, is KAGVTQTPRYLIKTRGQQVTLSCSPISGHRSVSWYQQTPGQGLQFLFEYFSETQRNKGNFPGRFSGRQFSNSRSEMNVSTLELGDSALYLCASSLVRQSSTDTQYFGPGTRLTVL.